This TCR beta chain derives from a study of cytotoxic CD8 clonotypes in ibrutinib-treated CLL. Study-wide background: After a median of about 70 months, roughly 14 patients stayed remitted and around 12 progressed; responses had been partial in some 25 and complete in 2.

Using immunoSEQ multiplex PCR, the repertoire was profiled, and TCRdb retains in-frame clones only, with some absent. Here the sample spans about 140,000 clones, over 75% being singletons. Findings and limits, study-wide: Public clonotypes, an uncommon group, contracted or remained stable on treatment.

TCR beta libraries used about 2 micrograms of DNA from cryopreserved PBMCs. The junction had 13 bases not matched to a gene; V was cut back by 8 bases and J by 7 bases. Germline loops: CDR1 ENHRY, CDR2 SYGVKD. The CDR3 length is 15 residues. Of note for this clone: Its antigen is not known.

V gene TRBV10-3 combines with J gene TRBJ2-1, with 8 nucleotides matching TRBD2. Specimen: PBMCs, collected after 36 months of ibrutinib treatment. The sequence derives from a human donor with chronic lymphocytic leukemia. CDR3: CAILEFSGSANEQFF. The CDR3 nucleotides read TGTGCCATCTTAGAGTTCAGCGGGAGTGCTAATGAGCAGTTCTTC.